Presented here are 30 T cell receptor beta chains from one specimen sequenced in a study of shared clonotypes between healthy human individuals. Repertoires were generated with immunoSEQ multiplex PCR, while TCRdb's copy carries only in-frame clones and drops some. This table has about 2.2 million clones, roughly 93% appearing once. Terminally differentiated effector memory CD45RA+ cells were left out of the naive CD8 fraction, which was CD45RO-negative and positively selected for CCR7. Sequencing was performed on naive CD8+ T cells from PBMCs. The source of these receptors is a man aged 18 to 29 in good health. Some clones in this sample may be carry-over from other donors' samples.

The gene calls are TRBV15 and TRBJ2-1; D remains unclear. V dropped 5 bases and J dropped 8 bases, with 10 bases sitting between them. The CDR3 covers 12 residues. The germline CDR1 and CDR2 sequences are LNHNV and YYDKDF (reference sequence). CDR3 in DNA: TGTGCCACCAGCGACTCCCAGGATGAGCAGTTCTTC. Translated: CATSDSQDEQFF. The full variable domain, completed using reference TRBV15 and TRBJ2-1, is DAMVIQNPRYQVTQFGKPVTLSCSQTLNHNVMYWYQQKSSQAPKLLFHYYDKDFNNEADTPDNFQSRRPNTSFCFLDIRSPGLGDTAMYLCATSDSQDEQFFGPGTRLTVL.

This chain connects TRBV19 to TRBJ1-4, with D possibly TRBD1 on 5 matching bases. The CDR3 spans 15 residues. V was shortened by 9 bases and J by 8 bases, with 22 bases between the two germline ends. The germline CDR1 and CDR2 sequences are LNHDA and SQIVND (reference sequence). CDR3 region: CASRYGAGPGEKLFF. The CDR3 DNA follows: TGTGCCAGCCGATATGGGGCAGGGCCTGGAGAAAAACTGTTTTTT.

J is TRBJ2-5 and V is TRBV27; 7 bases map to TRBD2. V gave up 5 bases and J gave up 12 bases; unmatched junction bases: 9. This CDR3 is 12 amino acids long. Germline assignment: CDR1 MNHEY and CDR2 SMNVEV (reference sequence). The CDR3 loop is CASSPRGLVEYF. In nucleotides, the CDR3 is TGTGCCAGCAGTCCGCGCGGACTAGTCGAGTACTTC.

This clone was seen only once. This chain joins TRBV6-4 and TRBJ1-2; D may be TRBD1 (5 bases). Germline V gene lookup returns CDR1 MRHNA and CDR2 SNTAGT. The CDR3 loop spans 16 amino acids. The ends were cut back, 0 bases at V and 5 bases at J, with 16 bases in the middle. CDR3 in amino acids: CASSDSRYGTLYGYTF. The CDR3 DNA is TGTGCCAGCAGTGACTCGAGATACGGGACCCTTTATGGCTACACCTTC.

The chain carries TRBV15 and TRBJ2-3, with D uncertain. CDR1 is LNHNV, CDR2 YYDKDF, per germline (reference sequence). This CDR3 spans 17 amino acids. V was pared by 0 bases and J by 3 bases, with 16 bases between. CDR3 nucleotide sequence: TGTGCCACCAGCAGAGAAGTAGGTGGCTGGATTACAGATACGCAGTATTTT. This encodes CATSREVGGWITDTQYF.

The rearrangement links TRBV2 to TRBJ2-2; 7 bases are a match to TRBD2. CDR3 length: 18 amino acids. Germline CDR1 SNHLY, CDR2 FYNNEI. Trimming cost V 5 bases and J 6 bases; bases outside gene matches: 18. The CDR3 is CASSSDNRDYVLAGELFF. The CDR3 region has the DNA TGTGCCAGCAGTTCGGATAACCGGGACTATGTTTTAGCCGGGGAGCTGTTTTTT.

This rearrangement joins TRBV13 to TRBJ2-7; TRBD1 might be the D (5 bases). Trimming cost V 2 bases and J 1 base, with 21 bases left between them. Germline V gene lookup returns CDR1 PRHDT and CDR2 FYEKMQ (reference sequence). There are 18 residues in the CDR3. The CDR3 is CASSLSVPVQGPSYEQYF. CDR3 in DNA: TGTGCCAGCAGCTTATCCGTCCCGGTGCAGGGCCCTTCCTACGAGCAGTACTTC.

J is TRBJ2-7 and V is TRBV5-4; D may be TRBD1 (7 bases). Germline CDR1 reads SGHNT; CDR2 reads YYREEE (reference sequence). The V end was cut by 3 bases, the J end by 4 bases, with 20 bases between. The length of the CDR3 is 16 residues. The CDR3 nucleotides read TGTGCCAGCAGCTCGGGAGTGGCCCCAGGGGGGTACGAGCAGTACTTC. Translating gives CASSSGVAPGGYEQYF. The full variable domain, completed using reference TRBV5-4 and TRBJ2-7, is ETGVTQSPTHLIKTRGQQVTLRCSSQSGHNTVSWYQQALGQGPQFIFQYYREEENGRGNFPPRFSGLQFPNYSSELNVNALELDDSALYLCASSSGVAPGGYEQYFGPGTRLTVT.

This clone appeared once. The rearrangement links TRBV30 to TRBJ2-7; TRBD1 or TRBD2 may be the D gene (5 bases each). The CDR3 covers 12 residues. The germline V and J ends were trimmed by 5 bases and 7 bases, with 15 bases remaining between them. Germline CDR1 is GTSNPN and CDR2 is SVGIG (reference sequence). Here the CDR3 reads CAWGTVGAEQYF. The DNA for the CDR3 is TGTGCCTGGGGGACCGTTGGGGCTGAGCAGTACTTC.

J is TRBJ2-5 and V is TRBV5-4, with TRBD2 matching 7 bases. The CDR3 has 14 amino acids. From germline, CDR1 is SGHNT and CDR2 YYREEE (reference sequence). V shed 10 bases, J shed 5 bases, and the junction held 14 bases outside the gene matches. CDR3 DNA: TGTGCCCTTAGTGGCCGGGAGGCCTTTGAGACCCAGTACTTC. Its translation: CALSGREAFETQYF.

The chain is built from TRBV20-1 and TRBJ1-2; unclear D gene. The CDR3 is 9 amino acids. Looked up from germline, CDR1 is DFQATT and CDR2 is SNEGSKA (reference sequence). The V gene lost 7 bases and the J gene lost 2 bases, with 2 bases spanning the gap. CDR3 amino acids: CSENYGYTF. The CDR3 bases are TGCAGTGAAAACTATGGCTACACCTTC.

The V call is TRBV7-9, the J call TRBJ2-5; D unresolved. The germline gives CDR1 SEHNR, CDR2 FQNEAQ (reference sequence). Trimming took off 5 bases at V and 1 base at J, with 14 bases between the two ends. The CDR3 covers 15 residues. The CDR3 DNA reads TGTGCCAGCAGCCCCCCCTCGCCCGCCCAAGAGACCCAGTACTTC. As protein: CASSPPSPAQETQYF.

The chain recombines TRBV6-1 with TRBJ2-5; TRBD2 matches at 10 bases. J was trimmed by 5 bases and V by 1 base; bases with no gene match: 7. CDR1 is MNHNS and CDR2 is SASEGT in the germline V gene. CDR3 length: 16 residues. CDR3 in amino acids: CASSEVQREGAETQYF. CDR3 in DNA: TGTGCCAGCAGTGAAGTTCAGCGGGAGGGAGCGGAGACCCAGTACTTC.

In its sample, this clone was seen once. The chain couples TRBV7-9 to TRBJ1-3, with 8 bases aligning to TRBD1. CDR3 length equals 17 residues. Losses at the gene ends were 2 bases for V and 7 bases for J; bases not matched to a gene: 13. The germline gives CDR1 SEHNR, CDR2 FQNEAQ (reference sequence). The CDR3: CASSLRPGQETGNTIYF. The CDR3 nucleotides are TGTGCCAGCAGCTTAAGGCCGGGACAGGAGACCGGGAACACCATATATTTT.

The chain carries TRBV27 and TRBJ2-1, with no clear D. There are 14 residues in the CDR3. V gave up 6 bases and J gave up 4 bases, with 13 bases separating them. Germline V lookup: CDR1 MNHEY, CDR2 SMNVEV (reference sequence). Here the CDR3 DNA reads TGTGCCAGCAGCCAAAGTAGGGCTTACAATGAGCAGTTCTTC. It translates to CASSQSRAYNEQFF.

This clone was found once. V gene TRBV27 combines with J gene TRBJ1-1; 10 bases match TRBD1. Germline loops: CDR1 MNHEY, CDR2 SMNVEV (reference sequence). The junction had 7 bases not matched to a gene; V was cut back by 3 bases and J by 0 bases. The CDR3 consists of 17 residues. The CDR3 DNA is TGTGCCAGCAGTTTTTTGACAGGGGGCACCATGAACACTGAAGCTTTCTTT. This sequence encodes CASSFLTGGTMNTEAFF.

The genes are TRBV7-2 and TRBJ2-1, with TRBD1 identical over 9 bases. Germline V gene data show CDR1 as SGHTA and CDR2 as FQGNSA. This CDR3 comprises 15 residues. With V trimmed by 0 bases and J by 6 bases, 3 bases remained unmatched. CDR3 nucleotide sequence: TGTGCCAGCAGCTTAGCGTTACAGGGGGCCAATGAGCAGTTCTTC. Amino acid sequence: CASSLALQGANEQFF.

The chain is built from TRBV27 and TRBJ2-2, with 7 bases identical to TRBD2. The germline V gene has CDR1 MNHEY and CDR2 SMNVEV (reference sequence). V was pared by 6 bases and J by 9 bases, with 7 bases of the junction left unmatched. CDR3 length: 13 amino acids. DNA for the CDR3: TGTGCCAGCAGGGGTGGACTAGTCCGGGAGCTGTTTTTT. It translates to CASRGGLVRELFF.

The chain is built from TRBV29-1 and TRBJ2-1; no definite D call. There are 15 residues in the CDR3. Trimming stripped 1 base from V and 4 bases from J, with 14 bases between. Germline CDR1 reads SQVTM; CDR2 reads ANQGSEA. The CDR3 region is CSVEVASGGYNEQFF. The CDR3 bases are TGCAGCGTTGAAGTCGCCTCAGGCGGATACAATGAGCAGTTCTTC.

The chain is built from TRBV12-5 and TRBJ1-1; no definite D call. V lost 1 base and J 1 base, leaving 13 bases between the germline ends. CDR1 is LGHNT and CDR2 is FRNRAP in the germline V gene. The CDR3 covers 16 residues. CDR3 residues: CASGLATPLKNTEAFF. The CDR3 nucleotides read TGTGCTAGTGGTTTGGCTACCCCCCTCAAGAACACTGAAGCTTTCTTT.

V is TRBV5-6 and J is TRBJ2-1, with 9 positions matching TRBD2. Germline V gives CDR1 SGHDT, CDR2 YYEEEE. This CDR3 has 14 amino acids. The V and J ends lost 2 bases and 4 bases, in that order; junction bases with no gene match: 1. CDR3 in DNA: TGTGCCAGCAGCTTCCTAGCGGGATACAATGAGCAGTTCTTC. Its protein is CASSFLAGYNEQFF.

This clone showed up just a few times. The chain combines TRBV27 with TRBJ1-5; 7 positions match TRBD1. The CDR3 covers 14 residues. J lost 7 bases, V lost 4 bases, and 7 bases had no gene match. Germline V gives CDR1 MNHEY, CDR2 SMNVEV (reference sequence). The DNA of the CDR3 is TGTGCCAGCAGTTGGACAGGTTCTGTGCAGCCCCAGCATTTT. Amino acids: CASSWTGSVQPQHF.

This clone was seen just once. This chain uses TRBV13 with TRBJ1-3; 9 bases agree with TRBD1. The V gene's germline CDR1 is PRHDT and CDR2 FYEKMQ (reference sequence). The CDR3 has 16 residues. V gave up 5 bases and J gave up 0 bases; unmatched junction bases: 5. The CDR3 DNA reads as TGTGCCAGCAGCAACCGGGACAGGGTCTCTGGAAACACCATATATTTT. It is translated as CASSNRDRVSGNTIYF.

The chain links TRBV5-1 to TRBJ1-1, with D perhaps TRBD1 (6 bases). Germline loops: CDR1 SGHRS, CDR2 YFSETQ. V was pared by 4 bases and J by 8 bases, with 12 bases between. The CDR3 loop spans 12 amino acids. Here the CDR3 DNA reads TGCGCCAGCAGCCCCACAGGGTTAGAAGCTTTCTTT. It codes for CASSPTGLEAFF.

The chain joins TRBV4-1 to TRBJ2-1; D call uncertain. Trimming removed 2 bases at V and 0 bases at J, with 8 bases between. This CDR3 contains 15 residues. The germline V gene has CDR1 MGHRA and CDR2 YSYEKL. This CDR3 is CASSQPVASYNEQFF. DNA of the CDR3: TGCGCCAGCAGCCAACCCGTGGCCTCCTACAATGAGCAGTTCTTC.

V and J are TRBV27 and TRBJ2-7, with 10 bases aligning to TRBD2. Germline values: CDR1 MNHEY, CDR2 SMNVEV (reference sequence). After removal of 3 bases from V and 6 bases from J, the junction contained 5 bases not matched to a gene. The CDR3 runs 14 residues. The CDR3 sequence is CASSFSGRPGEQYF. CDR3 DNA sequence: TGTGCCAGCAGTTTTAGCGGGAGGCCGGGCGAGCAGTACTTC.

The J gene is TRBJ2-5, the V gene TRBV4-1; D gene unclear. Between the trimmed V and J ends, which lost 0 bases and 2 bases, there was a span of 13 bases. Germline-derived CDR1 and CDR2 are MGHRA and YSYEKL. The CDR3 consists of 16 residues. The CDR3 protein is CASSQEGAGYQETQYF. The CDR3 DNA follows: TGCGCCAGCAGCCAAGAAGGCGCAGGCTATCAAGAGACCCAGTACTTC.

V is TRBV27 and J is TRBJ2-7; D is unclear. Germline V lookup: CDR1 MNHEY, CDR2 SMNVEV (reference sequence). V was clipped by 6 bases and J by 0 bases, with 9 bases between them. The CDR3 runs to 13 residues. CDR3 sequence: CASSGLYSYEQYF. Here the CDR3 DNA reads TGTGCCAGCAGCGGGCTATACTCCTACGAGCAGTACTTC.

The chain is built from TRBV27 and TRBJ2-1, with D unclear. The CDR3 has 16 residues. Trimming removed 5 bases at V and 5 bases at J, with 19 bases between. CDR1 is MNHEY and CDR2 is SMNVEV in the germline V gene (reference sequence). The CDR3 DNA sequence: TGTGCCAGCAGTCCTCCGTACGGCCTAGATCACAATGAGCAGTTCTTC. Translation gives CASSPPYGLDHNEQFF.

The chain couples TRBV19 to TRBJ1-5, with TRBD1 as a possible D gene (6 bases). The ends were cut back, 3 bases at V and 0 bases at J, with 9 bases in the middle. Germline values: CDR1 LNHDA, CDR2 SQIVND (reference sequence). This CDR3 is built from 15 residues. CDR3: CASSIWTVSNQPQHF. CDR3 bases: TGTGCCAGTAGTATCTGGACAGTTAGCAATCAGCCCCAGCATTTT. The full variable domain, its missing parts supplied by reference TRBV19 and TRBJ1-5, is DGGITQSPKYLFRKEGQNVTLSCEQNLNHDAMYWYRQDPGQGLRLIYYSQIVNDFQKGDIAEGYSVSREKKESFPLTVTSAQKNPTAFYLCASSIWTVSNQPQHFGDGTRLSIL.